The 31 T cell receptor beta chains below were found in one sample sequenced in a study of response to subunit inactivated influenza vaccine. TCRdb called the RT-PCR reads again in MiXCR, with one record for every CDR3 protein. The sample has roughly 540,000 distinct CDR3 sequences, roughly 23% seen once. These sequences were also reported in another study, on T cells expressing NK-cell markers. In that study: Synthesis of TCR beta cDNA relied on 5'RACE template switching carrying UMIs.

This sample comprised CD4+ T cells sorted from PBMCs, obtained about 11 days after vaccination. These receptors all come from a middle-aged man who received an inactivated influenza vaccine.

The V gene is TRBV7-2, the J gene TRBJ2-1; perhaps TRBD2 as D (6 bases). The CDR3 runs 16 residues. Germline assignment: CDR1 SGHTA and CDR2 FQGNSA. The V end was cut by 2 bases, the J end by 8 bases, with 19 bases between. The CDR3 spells CASSLRRGTVPYEQFF. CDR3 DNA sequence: TGTGCCAGCAGCTTAAGGCGGGGCACTGTCCCCTATGAGCAGTTCTTC.

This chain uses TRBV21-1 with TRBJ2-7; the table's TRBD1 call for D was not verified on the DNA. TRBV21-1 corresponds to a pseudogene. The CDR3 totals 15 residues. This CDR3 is CASSKGPGSPHEQYF. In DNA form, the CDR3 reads TGTGCCAGCAGCAAAGGGCCGGGGTCCCCACACGAGCAGTACTTC.

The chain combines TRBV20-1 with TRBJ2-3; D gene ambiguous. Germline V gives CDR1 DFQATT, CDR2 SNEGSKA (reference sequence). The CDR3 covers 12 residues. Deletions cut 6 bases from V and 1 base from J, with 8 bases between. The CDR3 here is CSASRRTDTQYF. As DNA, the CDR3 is TGCAGTGCCTCCCGACGCACAGATACGCAGTATTTT.

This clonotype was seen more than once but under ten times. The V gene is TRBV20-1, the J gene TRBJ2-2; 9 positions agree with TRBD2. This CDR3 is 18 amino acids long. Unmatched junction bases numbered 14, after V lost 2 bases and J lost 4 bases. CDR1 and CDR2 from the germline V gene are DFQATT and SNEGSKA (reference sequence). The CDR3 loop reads CSARFLLPGLAFTGELFF. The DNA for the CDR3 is TGCAGTGCTAGATTTCTCCTTCCGGGACTAGCCTTCACCGGGGAGCTGTTTTTT.

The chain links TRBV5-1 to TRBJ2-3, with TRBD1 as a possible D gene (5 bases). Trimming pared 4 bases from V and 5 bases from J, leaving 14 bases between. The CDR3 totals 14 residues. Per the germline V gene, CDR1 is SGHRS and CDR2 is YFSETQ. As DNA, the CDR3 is TGCGCCAGCAGCATTTCAGGGTTTCAAGATACGCAGTATTTT. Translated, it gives CASSISGFQDTQYF. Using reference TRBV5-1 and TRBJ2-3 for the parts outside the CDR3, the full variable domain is KAGVTQTPRYLIKTRGQQVTLSCSPISGHRSVSWYQQTPGQGLQFLFEYFSETQRNKGNFPGRFSGRQFSNSRSEMNVSTLELGDSALYLCASSISGFQDTQYFGPGTRLTVL.

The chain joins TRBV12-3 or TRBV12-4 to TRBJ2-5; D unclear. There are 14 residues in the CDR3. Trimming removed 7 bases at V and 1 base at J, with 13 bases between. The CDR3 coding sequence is TGTGCCAGCACCCCCGAGGCAGCCCAAGAGACCCAGTACTTC. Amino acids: CASTPEAAQETQYF.

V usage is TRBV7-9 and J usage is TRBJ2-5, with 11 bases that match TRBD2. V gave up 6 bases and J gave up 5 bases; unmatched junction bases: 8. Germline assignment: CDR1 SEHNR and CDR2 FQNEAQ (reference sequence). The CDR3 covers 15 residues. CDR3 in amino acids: CASRPLAGGLETQYF. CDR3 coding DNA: TGTGCCAGCAGGCCTCTAGCGGGAGGTTTGGAGACCCAGTACTTC.

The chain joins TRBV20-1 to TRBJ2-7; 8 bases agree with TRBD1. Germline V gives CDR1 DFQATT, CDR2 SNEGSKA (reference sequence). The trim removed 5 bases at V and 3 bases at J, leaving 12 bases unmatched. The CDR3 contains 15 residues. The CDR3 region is CSAEPGQVNSYEQYF. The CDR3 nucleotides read TGCAGTGCTGAGCCGGGACAGGTTAACAGCTACGAGCAGTACTTC.

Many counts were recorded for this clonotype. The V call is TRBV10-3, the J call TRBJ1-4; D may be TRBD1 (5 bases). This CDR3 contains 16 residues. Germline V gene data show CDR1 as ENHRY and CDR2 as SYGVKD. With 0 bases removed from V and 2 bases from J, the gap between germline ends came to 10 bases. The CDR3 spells CAISESPQGTNEKLFF. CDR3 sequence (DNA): TGTGCCATCAGTGAGTCGCCCCAGGGTACTAATGAAAAACTGTTTTTT.

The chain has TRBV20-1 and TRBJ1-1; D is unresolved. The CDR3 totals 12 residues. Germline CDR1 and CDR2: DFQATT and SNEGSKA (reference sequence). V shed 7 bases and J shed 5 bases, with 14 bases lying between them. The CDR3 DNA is TGCAGTGGGGCCCGGGGTCCAACTGAAGCTTTCTTT. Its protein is CSGARGPTEAFF.

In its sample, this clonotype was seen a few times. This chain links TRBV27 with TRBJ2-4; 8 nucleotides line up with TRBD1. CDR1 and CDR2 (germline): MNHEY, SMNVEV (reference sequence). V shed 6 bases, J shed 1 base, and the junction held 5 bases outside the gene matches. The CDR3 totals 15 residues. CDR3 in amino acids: CASRTTGAAKNIQYF. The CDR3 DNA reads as TGTGCCAGCAGAACGACAGGGGCGGCCAAAAACATTCAGTACTTC.

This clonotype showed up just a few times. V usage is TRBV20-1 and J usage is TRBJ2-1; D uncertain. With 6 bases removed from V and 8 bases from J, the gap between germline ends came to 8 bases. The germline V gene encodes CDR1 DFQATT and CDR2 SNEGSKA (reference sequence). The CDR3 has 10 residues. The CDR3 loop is CSATPHEQFF. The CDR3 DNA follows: TGCAGTGCAACGCCACATGAGCAGTTCTTC.

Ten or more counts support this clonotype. The chain's CDR3 is CASSSQRTSEQFF. The CDR3 nucleotides read TGTGCCAGCAGTTCGCAAAGGACTAGTGAGCAGTTCTTC. The chain is built from TRBV12-3 or TRBV12-4 and TRBJ2-1; 7 bases are a match to TRBD2. The trim removed 4 bases at V and 9 bases at J, leaving 6 bases unmatched. This CDR3 is built from 13 residues.

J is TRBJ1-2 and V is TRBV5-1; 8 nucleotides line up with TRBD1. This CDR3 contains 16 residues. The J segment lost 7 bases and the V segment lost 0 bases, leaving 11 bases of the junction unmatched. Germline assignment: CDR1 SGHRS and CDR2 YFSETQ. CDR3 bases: TGCGCCAGCAGCTTGGTGGGGGTCGTGACAGGGGCTGGCTACACCTTC. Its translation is CASSLVGVVTGAGYTF.

CDR3 in amino acids: CASSRQDTLYEQYF. The CDR3 bases are TGCGCCAGCAGCCGGCAGGACACGCTCTACGAGCAGTACTTC. This chain connects TRBV4-1 to TRBJ2-7; TRBD1 is a possible D gene (5 bases). The germline CDR1 and CDR2 sequences are MGHRA and YSYEKL. Trimming pared 4 bases from V and 3 bases from J, leaving 13 bases between. The CDR3 has 14 amino acids.

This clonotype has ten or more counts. CDR3 in DNA: TGTGCCAGCAGCCAAACCGGGACTAGTGGCTACGAGCAGTACTTC. Its protein product is CASSQTGTSGYEQYF. The chain has TRBV11-1 and TRBJ2-7; 8 bases align to TRBD2. The CDR3 extends over 15 amino acids. J lost 3 bases, V lost 5 bases, and 9 bases had no gene match. Germline values: CDR1 SGHAT, CDR2 FQDESV (reference sequence).

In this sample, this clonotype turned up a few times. The CDR3 coding sequence is TGTGCCAGCAGCTTGGACCACAGGGAAGGCGGGGAGCTGTTTTTT. Its translation is CASSLDHREGGELFF. The chain is built from TRBV5-4 and TRBJ2-2; perhaps TRBD1 as D (6 bases). This CDR3 has 15 residues. CDR1 and CDR2 (germline): SGHNT, YYREEE (reference sequence). V was cut by 0 bases and J by 7 bases, with 13 bases left in between.

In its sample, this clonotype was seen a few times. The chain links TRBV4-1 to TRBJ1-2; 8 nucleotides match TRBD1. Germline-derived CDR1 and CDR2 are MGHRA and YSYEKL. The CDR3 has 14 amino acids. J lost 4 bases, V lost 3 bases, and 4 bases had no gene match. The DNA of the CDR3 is TGCGCCAGCAGCCAGTCGGACAGGGCCTATGGCTACACCTTC. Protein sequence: CASSQSDRAYGYTF.

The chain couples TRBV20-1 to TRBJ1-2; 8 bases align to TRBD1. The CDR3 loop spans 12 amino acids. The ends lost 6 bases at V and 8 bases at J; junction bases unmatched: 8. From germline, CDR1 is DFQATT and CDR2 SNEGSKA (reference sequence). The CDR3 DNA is TGCAGTGCAGCAGACAGGGGATGGGGCTACACCTTC. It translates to CSAADRGWGYTF.

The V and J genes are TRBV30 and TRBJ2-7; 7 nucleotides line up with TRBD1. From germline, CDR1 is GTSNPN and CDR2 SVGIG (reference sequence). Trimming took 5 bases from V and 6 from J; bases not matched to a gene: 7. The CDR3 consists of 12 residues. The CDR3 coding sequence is TGTGCCTGGGACAGGGTCGGTGCCGAGCAGTACTTC. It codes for CAWDRVGAEQYF.

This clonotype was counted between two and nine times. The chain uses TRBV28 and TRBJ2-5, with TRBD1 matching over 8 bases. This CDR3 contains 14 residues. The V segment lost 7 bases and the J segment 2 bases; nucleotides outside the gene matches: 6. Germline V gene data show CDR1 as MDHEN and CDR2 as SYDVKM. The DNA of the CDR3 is TGTGCCAGCACTAGCAGGGGGCGGCAAGAGACCCAGTACTTC. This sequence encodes CASTSRGRQETQYF.

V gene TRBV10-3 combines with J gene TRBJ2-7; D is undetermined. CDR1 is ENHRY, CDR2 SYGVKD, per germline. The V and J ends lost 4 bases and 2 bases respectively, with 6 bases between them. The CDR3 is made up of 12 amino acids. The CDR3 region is CAISGVTYEQYF. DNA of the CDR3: TGTGCCATCAGTGGGGTTACCTACGAGCAGTACTTC.

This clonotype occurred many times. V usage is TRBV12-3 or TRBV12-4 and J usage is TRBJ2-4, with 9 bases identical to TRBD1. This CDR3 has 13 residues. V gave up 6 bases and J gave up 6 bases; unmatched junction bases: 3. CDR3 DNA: TGTGCCAGCAGCCCGGGACAGGGAAACATTCAGTACTTC. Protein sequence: CASSPGQGNIQYF.

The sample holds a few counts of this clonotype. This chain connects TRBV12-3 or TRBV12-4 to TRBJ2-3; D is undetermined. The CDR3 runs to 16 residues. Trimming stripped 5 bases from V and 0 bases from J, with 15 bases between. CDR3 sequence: CASSLVRTFSTDTQYF. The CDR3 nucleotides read TGTGCCAGCAGTCTTGTGAGGACCTTTAGCACAGATACGCAGTATTTT.

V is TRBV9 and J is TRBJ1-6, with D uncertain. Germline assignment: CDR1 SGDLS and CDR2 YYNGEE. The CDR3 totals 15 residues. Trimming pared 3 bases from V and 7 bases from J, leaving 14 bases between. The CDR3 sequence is CASSAGPQKNSPLHF. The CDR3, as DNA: TGTGCCAGCAGCGCGGGCCCGCAGAAAAATTCACCCCTCCACTTT.

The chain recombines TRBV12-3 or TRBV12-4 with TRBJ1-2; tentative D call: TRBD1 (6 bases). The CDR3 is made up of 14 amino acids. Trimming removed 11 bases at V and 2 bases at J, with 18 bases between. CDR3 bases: TGTGCCTGCCGAGCCGACAGGACAAACTATGGCTACACCTTC. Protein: CACRADRTNYGYTF.

CDR3 protein: CASSFRHRGLYNEQFF. DNA for the CDR3: TGTGCCAGCAGCTTTCGACACAGGGGGCTCTACAATGAGCAGTTCTTC. V is TRBV5-5 and J is TRBJ2-1, with 9 nucleotides matching TRBD1. Germline-derived CDR1 and CDR2 are SGHKS and YYEKEE (reference sequence). V trimming: 2 bases; J trimming: 3 bases; junction bases outside the gene matches: 6. CDR3 length equals 16 residues.

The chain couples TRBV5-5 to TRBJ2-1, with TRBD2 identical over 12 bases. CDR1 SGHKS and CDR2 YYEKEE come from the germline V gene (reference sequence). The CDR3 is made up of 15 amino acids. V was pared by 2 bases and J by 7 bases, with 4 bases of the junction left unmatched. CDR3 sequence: CASSFGLAGLNEQFF. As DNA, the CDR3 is TGTGCCAGCAGCTTCGGACTAGCGGGACTGAATGAGCAGTTCTTC. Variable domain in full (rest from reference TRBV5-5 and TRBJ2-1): DAGVTQSPTHLIKTRGQQVTLRCSPISGHKSVSWYQQVLGQGPQFIFQYYEKEERGRGNFPDRFSARQFPNYSSELNVNALLLGDSALYLCASSFGLAGLNEQFFGPGTRLTVL.

CDR3 in DNA: TGTGCCAGCAGGAGCTTCGGGGCTGGTATGGGGGTGCAGTACTTC. As protein: CASRSFGAGMGVQYF. The gene calls are TRBV6-1 and TRBJ2-7; D may be TRBD1 or TRBD2 (5 bases each). The V end lost 6 bases, the J end lost 9 bases, and 24 bases lay between the germline ends. The CDR3 covers 15 residues. The germline V gene has CDR1 MNHNS and CDR2 SASEGT.

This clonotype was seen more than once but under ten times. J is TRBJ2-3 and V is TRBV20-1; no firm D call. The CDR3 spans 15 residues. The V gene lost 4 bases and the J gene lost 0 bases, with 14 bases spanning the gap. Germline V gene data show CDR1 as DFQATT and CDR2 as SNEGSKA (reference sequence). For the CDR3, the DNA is TGCAGTGCTAAACCTCGGAAGCTTAGCACAGATACGCAGTATTTT. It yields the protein CSAKPRKLSTDTQYF.

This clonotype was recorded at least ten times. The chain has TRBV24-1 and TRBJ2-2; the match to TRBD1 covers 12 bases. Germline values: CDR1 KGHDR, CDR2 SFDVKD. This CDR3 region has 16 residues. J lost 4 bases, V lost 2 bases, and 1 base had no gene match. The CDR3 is CATSDSGQGATGELFF. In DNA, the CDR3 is TGTGCCACCAGTGATTCGGGACAGGGGGCCACCGGGGAGCTGTTTTTT.